This TCR beta chain was recovered during a study of blood T cell repertoires in COVID-19. Study-wide background: Samples came from the United States, Italy and Spain, spanning acute and convalescent COVID-19. Nucleic acid was either cDNA or gDNA, and it came from T cells, B-cell-depleted T cells, or PBMCs.

The repertoire was sequenced with immunoSEQ multiplex PCR; TCRdb's copy has only in-frame clones and lacks some. The sample records about 98,000 clones, over 70% being singletons. V was pared by 3 bases and J by 1 base, with 11 bases between. Germline-derived CDR1 and CDR2 are MDHEN and SYDVKM. This CDR3 region has 15 residues. Sequencing was performed on peripheral blood. The clonotype was recovered from an elderly woman with acute or convalescent COVID-19. The chain carries TRBV28 and TRBJ2-3; no clear D. The CDR3 region has the DNA TGTGCCAGCAGTTTGGTTGGCACCGGCACAGATACGCAGTATTTT. It specifies CASSLVGTGTDTQYF.